The clone carrying this TCR beta chain was detected many times. Its antigen is unknown. Trimming at V came to 4 bases and at J to 5 bases, leaving 7 bases not matched to a gene. The CDR3 has 15 residues. Germline V CDR1 and CDR2: MNHEY, SMNVEV (reference sequence). These data come from a study of CD8 T cells in ankylosing spondylitis. Findings and caveats of the study: Disease-linked clones were CD8+ and relatively rare in peripheral blood. The study looked at matched synovial fluid samples from ankylosing spondylitis patients. Disease-linked clones were reported to be significantly enriched there. In the blood and synovial fluid of reactive arthritis, some motif variants had been previously reported.

TCRdb passed the 5' RACE reads through MiXCR, listing each CDR3 protein once. The repertoire holds about 190,000 distinct CDR3 sequences, with 10% to 15% as singletons. This chain links TRBV27 with TRBJ2-5; TRBD2 matches at 10 bases. Specimen: blood, either unsorted or a sorted T cell fraction (not recorded which). This clonotype originated in a female donor with ankylosing spondylitis or in good health (not recorded which). CDR3 amino acids: CASSSLAGEVETQYF. The CDR3 DNA is TGTGCCAGCAGTTCCCTAGCGGGAGAGGTCGAGACCCAGTACTTC.